This T cell receptor beta chain stems from a study of early T cells in non-severe SARS-CoV-2 infection. Study summary: Sequencing was performed on bulk RNA from unsorted whole blood, leaving chains unpaired. The study, taken as a whole, reports: The study's VDJdb matching favored anti-spike CD8 responses and missed private and CD4 specificities.

TCRdb independently ran MiXCR on the 5' RACE reads; one entry per CDR3 protein. The sample carries about 29,000 distinct CDR3 sequences, 4.5% recorded once. As concerns this clonotype: The antigen is undetermined.

The ends lost 4 bases at V and 4 bases at J; junction bases unmatched: 6. The CDR3 sequence is 14 residues long. The sequenced material came from whole blood. J is TRBJ2-7 and V is TRBV23-1; TRBD1 aligns across 8 bases. TRBV23-1 is an ORF, with its function uncertain. This clonotype was sampled from an adult who was a healthcare worker with PCR-confirmed SARS-CoV-2 infection or an uninfected control (not recorded which). The CDR3 sequence: CASSPRQGSYEQYF. In DNA, the CDR3 is TGCGCCAGCAGTCCGAGACAGGGGAGTTACGAGCAGTACTTC.